What follows are 27 T cell receptor beta chains derived from one specimen sequenced in a study of shared clonotypes between healthy human individuals. Repertoires were generated with immunoSEQ multiplex PCR, while TCRdb's copy carries only in-frame clones and drops some. The repertoire includes fewer than 3 million clones, under 95% of them detected once, and approximately 0.39% sits in the top ten. The sample taken for sequencing was naive CD4+ T cells from PBMCs. As for subset: CD45RA+ positively selected. The receptors here all came from a man between 18 and 35 years old in good health. Some clones in this sample may be carry-over from other donors' samples.

This chain joins TRBV5-6 and TRBJ1-1; D ambiguous. From germline, CDR1 is SGHDT and CDR2 YYEEEE. This CDR3 is 16 amino acids long. Trimming shortened V by 3 bases and J by 4 bases, and 19 bases separated the two germline ends. The CDR3, as DNA: TGTGCCAGCAGCTACCGGGCGGTGGGTAGTGGCACTGAAGCTTTCTTT. Translating gives CASSYRAVGSGTEAFF.

A single count supports this clone. V and J are TRBV11-2 and TRBJ2-6; D gene ambiguous. The germline V gene has CDR1 SGHAT and CDR2 FQNNGV. The CDR3 has 14 residues. V lost 1 base and J 2 bases, leaving 3 bases between the germline ends. The CDR3 DNA reads as TGTGCCAGCAGCTTAGTTACTGGGGCCAACGTCCTGACTTTC. Its protein is CASSLVTGANVLTF.

The V call is TRBV30, the J call TRBJ2-5, with 7 bases fitting TRBD1. The ends lost 0 bases at V and 3 bases at J; junction bases unmatched: 7. This CDR3 contains 15 residues. The germline V gene encodes CDR1 GTSNPN and CDR2 SVGIG (reference sequence). This CDR3 reads CAWSVIGGWKETQYF. Here the CDR3 DNA reads TGTGCCTGGAGTGTGATAGGGGGCTGGAAAGAGACCCAGTACTTC.

V gene TRBV4-1 combines with J gene TRBJ2-7, with D hard to call. Looked up from germline, CDR1 is MGHRA and CDR2 is YSYEKL. This CDR3 spans 13 amino acids. Trimming pared 4 bases from V and 3 bases from J, leaving 10 bases between. The CDR3 DNA sequence: TGCGCCAGCAGCCCCGATAAGGGCTACGAGCAGTACTTC. It yields the protein CASSPDKGYEQYF.

This clone was found once. This chain joins TRBV27 and TRBJ2-1; 8 nucleotides agree with TRBD2. The ends lost 6 bases at V and 1 base at J; junction bases unmatched: 5. CDR1 is MNHEY and CDR2 is SMNVEV in the germline V gene (reference sequence). The CDR3 consists of 15 residues. CDR3: CASRRLASSYNEQFF. CDR3 sequence (DNA): TGTGCCAGCAGGCGACTAGCGTCATCCTACAATGAGCAGTTCTTC.

This rearrangement joins TRBV29-1 to TRBJ2-1; no definite D call. CDR1 SQVTM and CDR2 ANQGSEA come from the germline V gene. V was cut by 3 bases and J by 2 bases, with 8 bases left in between. The length of the CDR3 is 13 residues. The CDR3 protein is CSVDSHTYNEQFF. Written as DNA, the CDR3 is TGCAGCGTTGATTCCCATACCTACAATGAGCAGTTCTTC.

CDR3 loop: CASSAHNWANFSYEQYF. CDR3 nucleotide sequence: TGTGCCAGCAGCGCCCATAATTGGGCCAACTTCTCCTACGAGCAGTACTTC. The chain couples TRBV28 to TRBJ2-7, with unresolved D. This CDR3 comprises 17 residues. Germline-derived CDR1 and CDR2 are MDHEN and SYDVKM. V lost 6 bases, J lost 0 bases, and 21 bases lay in between.

This chain connects TRBV5-1 to TRBJ1-3, with TRBD1 matching over 9 bases. V gave up 4 bases and J gave up 0 bases; unmatched junction bases: 17. Germline values: CDR1 SGHRS, CDR2 YFSETQ. CDR3 length: 20 amino acids. The CDR3 is CASSRFSGTGRSNSGNTIYF. Here the CDR3 DNA reads TGCGCCAGCAGCAGATTTTCCGGGACAGGGCGATCTAACTCTGGAAACACCATATATTTT.

Notes on this clone: At the DNA level, this CDR3 is encoded by other sequences in the same sample as well. This chain connects TRBV7-2 to TRBJ1-1, with 8 nucleotides matching TRBD1. The CDR3 loop spans 14 amino acids. V lost 5 bases, J lost 0 bases, and 2 bases stayed unmatched. In germline, CDR1 is SGHTA, CDR2 FQGNSA. The CDR3 region has the DNA TGTGCCAGCAGCCCGGACAGGGTGAACACTGAAGCTTTCTTT. Its protein product is CASSPDRVNTEAFF.

The V call is TRBV5-8, the J call TRBJ2-1; D remains ambiguous. Germline values: CDR1 SGHTS, CDR2 YDEGEE. V shed 0 bases and J shed 10 bases, with 11 bases lying between them. The CDR3 is made up of 13 amino acids. The CDR3 DNA follows: TGTGCCAGCAGCTTGGAAAGGGATACCGAGCAGTTCTTC. Amino acids: CASSLERDTEQFF.

The CDR3 loop is CAVRQGPGNTIYF. The CDR3 nucleotides are TGTGCCGTTCGACAGGGTCCTGGAAACACCATATATTTT. The rearrangement links TRBV7-9 to TRBJ1-3; 7 nucleotides match TRBD1. This CDR3 has 13 amino acids. Germline V gives CDR1 SEHNR, CDR2 FQNEAQ (reference sequence). The ends lost 11 bases at V and 2 bases at J; junction bases unmatched: 6.

The chain has TRBV5-1 and TRBJ1-5, with 7 positions matching TRBD1. CDR1 and CDR2 from the germline V gene are SGHRS and YFSETQ. Trimming cost V 4 bases and J 5 bases; bases outside gene matches: 6. CDR3 length equals 14 residues. The CDR3 nucleotides are TGCGCCAGCAGCCAGGGACAGAGAGATCAGCCCCAGCATTTT. Translating it yields CASSQGQRDQPQHF. Combining the CDR3 with reference TRBV5-1 and TRBJ1-5 gives the whole variable domain KAGVTQTPRYLIKTRGQQVTLSCSPISGHRSVSWYQQTPGQGLQFLFEYFSETQRNKGNFPGRFSGRQFSNSRSEMNVSTLELGDSALYLCASSQGQRDQPQHFGDGTRLSIL.

This clone was counted once. The same CDR3 can be traced to other DNA sequences in this sample. The genes are TRBV28 and TRBJ1-5, with D maybe TRBD1 (5 bases). Trimming removed 2 bases from V and 0 bases from J, with 8 bases in between. Germline assignment: CDR1 MDHEN and CDR2 SYDVKM. The CDR3 covers 15 residues. The CDR3 sequence: CASSLRGYSNQPQHF. The CDR3 coding sequence is TGTGCCAGCAGTTTAAGGGGATATAGCAATCAGCCCCAGCATTTT.

V usage is TRBV4-2 and J usage is TRBJ1-3, with D tentatively TRBD1 (5 bases). V shed 0 bases and J shed 4 bases, with 13 bases lying between them. The V gene's germline CDR1 is LGHNA and CDR2 YNFKEQ. The CDR3 runs 16 residues. CDR3 bases: TGTGCCAGCAGCCAAGAGGGGCATTTAGGGGGAAACACCATATATTTT. As protein: CASSQEGHLGGNTIYF.

The rearrangement uses TRBV4-3 and TRBJ1-1, with 11 bases lining up with TRBD1. CDR3 size: 16 residues. The V gene end was trimmed by 4 bases and the J gene end by 0 bases; junction bases not matched to a gene: 4. Germline CDR1 reads LGHNA; CDR2 reads YSLEER. The CDR3 DNA is TGCGCCAGCAGCCTAGGGACAGGGGGACTGAACACTGAAGCTTTCTTT. This gives the protein CASSLGTGGLNTEAFF.

Note on this clone: Other DNA sequences within the sample encode an identical CDR3. The V and J genes are TRBV5-1 and TRBJ2-2; D is unclear. V was shortened by 0 bases and J by 2 bases, with 5 bases between the two germline ends. The CDR3 runs 14 residues. Germline loops: CDR1 SGHRS, CDR2 YFSETQ. CDR3 coding DNA: TGCGCCAGCAGCTTGGACCCTAACACCGGGGAGCTGTTTTTT. As protein: CASSLDPNTGELFF. Combining the CDR3 with reference TRBV5-1 and TRBJ2-2 gives the whole variable domain KAGVTQTPRYLIKTRGQQVTLSCSPISGHRSVSWYQQTPGQGLQFLFEYFSETQRNKGNFPGRFSGRQFSNSRSEMNVSTLELGDSALYLCASSLDPNTGELFFGEGSRLTVL.

The chain carries TRBV5-6 and TRBJ2-7, with 7 bases lining up with TRBD1. The CDR3 covers 15 residues. Looked up from germline, CDR1 is SGHDT and CDR2 is YYEEEE. V shed 3 bases, J shed 3 bases, and the junction held 9 bases outside the gene matches. CDR3 region: CASSSPPGQNYEQYF. In nucleotides, the CDR3 is TGTGCCAGCAGCTCACCACCGGGACAGAACTACGAGCAGTACTTC. Variable domain in full (rest from reference TRBV5-6 and TRBJ2-7): DAGVTQSPTHLIKTRGQQVTLRCSPKSGHDTVSWYQQALGQGPQFIFQYYEEEERQRGNFPDRFSGHQFPNYSSELNVNALLLGDSALYLCASSSPPGQNYEQYFGPGTRLTVT.

Notes on this clone: The same CDR3 arises from other DNA sequences in this sample as well. The chain uses TRBV5-1 and TRBJ2-7; tentatively, D is TRBD1 (5 bases). Germline lookup yields CDR1 SGHRS and CDR2 YFSETQ. Trimming pared 0 bases from V and 0 bases from J, leaving 7 bases between. This CDR3 has 14 residues. The CDR3 bases are TGCGCCAGCAGCTTGGAACAGGCCTCCTACGAGCAGTACTTC. This gives the protein CASSLEQASYEQYF.

The chain joins TRBV4-3 to TRBJ2-3; no clear D. This CDR3 is 16 amino acids long. V shed 4 bases and J shed 4 bases, with 18 bases lying between them. CDR1 LGHNA and CDR2 YSLEER come from the germline V gene. The CDR3 coding sequence is TGCGCCAGCAGCCGAGCCCCAAGGGATGTCCCAGATACGCAGTATTTT. Residues: CASSRAPRDVPDTQYF.

V is TRBV7-3 and J is TRBJ2-5; D is possibly TRBD2 (6 bases). With 2 bases removed from V and 4 bases from J, the gap between germline ends came to 14 bases. The CDR3 is made up of 15 amino acids. Germline CDR1 and CDR2: SGHTA and FQGTGA. CDR3 protein: CASSLEGGKGETQYF. The CDR3 coding sequence is TGTGCCAGCAGCTTAGAGGGCGGGAAGGGAGAGACCCAGTACTTC.

V usage is TRBV5-4 and J usage is TRBJ2-7; either TRBD1 or TRBD2 may supply D (5 bases each). From germline, CDR1 is SGHNT and CDR2 YYREEE (reference sequence). The CDR3 runs 15 residues. V lost 4 bases, J lost 2 bases, and 16 bases lay in between. For the CDR3, the DNA is TGTGCCAGCAGCCTGTTGGGGGTTGCTCCCTACGAGCAGTACTTC. It is translated as CASSLLGVAPYEQYF.

This clone appeared a few times. The chain employs TRBV25-1 and TRBJ1-1, with unresolved D. The CDR3 spans 11 residues. Deletions cut 6 bases from V and 2 bases from J, with 4 bases between. Germline V gene data show CDR1 as MGHDK and CDR2 as SYGVNS. The CDR3 DNA follows: TGTGCCAGCAGGCGCAACACTGAAGCTTTCTTT. This codes for CASRRNTEAFF.

The chain carries TRBV11-2 and TRBJ2-3; D call uncertain. This CDR3 comprises 14 residues. The V gene's germline CDR1 is SGHAT and CDR2 FQNNGV. V dropped 0 bases and J dropped 8 bases, with 12 bases sitting between them. CDR3 region: CASSLERALRTQYF. Here the CDR3 DNA reads TGTGCCAGCAGCTTAGAACGGGCCCTGCGTACGCAGTATTTT.

V gene TRBV9 combines with J gene TRBJ2-5; D may be TRBD2 (6 bases). With 0 bases removed from V and 5 bases from J, the gap between germline ends came to 14 bases. Germline V gene data show CDR1 as SGDLS and CDR2 as YYNGEE. This CDR3 is built from 15 residues. CDR3 loop: CASSVAWSGRETQYF. The DNA of the CDR3 is TGTGCCAGCAGCGTAGCTTGGTCAGGGAGGGAGACCCAGTACTTC.

The chain combines TRBV5-6 with TRBJ2-1; 11 bases line up with TRBD2. Looked up from germline, CDR1 is SGHDT and CDR2 is YYEEEE. With V trimmed by 4 bases and J by 0 bases, 9 bases remained unmatched. The CDR3 is 18 amino acids. CDR3 in DNA: TGTGCCAGCAGCCCCGCACTAGCGGGAGTTTCCTCCTACAATGAGCAGTTCTTC. It translates to CASSPALAGVSSYNEQFF. Variable domain in full (rest from reference TRBV5-6 and TRBJ2-1): DAGVTQSPTHLIKTRGQQVTLRCSPKSGHDTVSWYQQALGQGPQFIFQYYEEEERQRGNFPDRFSGHQFPNYSSELNVNALLLGDSALYLCASSPALAGVSSYNEQFFGPGTRLTVL.

The rearrangement uses TRBV28 and TRBJ2-3; D gene uncertain. There are 16 residues in the CDR3. Germline CDR1 and CDR2: MDHEN and SYDVKM. V gave up 6 bases and J gave up 0 bases, with 16 bases separating them. This CDR3 is CASRWVRGSSTDTQYF. CDR3 in DNA: TGTGCCAGCAGGTGGGTCCGAGGCTCTAGCACAGATACGCAGTATTTT.

The genes are TRBV5-6 and TRBJ2-2; tentative D call: TRBD2 (5 bases). Trimming took off 4 bases at V and 7 bases at J, with 17 bases between the two ends. CDR1 is SGHDT, CDR2 YYEEEE, per germline. The CDR3 totals 15 residues. The chain's CDR3 is CASSMDASGRGELFF. CDR3 sequence (DNA): TGTGCCAGCAGCATGGACGCGAGCGGTCGCGGGGAGCTGTTTTTT.